A single sample is the source of the 9 T cell receptor beta chains below, sequenced in a study of blood T cells in healthy people across ages. The second PCR ran roughly 7 to 12 cycles with a sample-barcoded 5' primer and J-beta primers. TCRdb reprocessed the 5' RACE reads via MiXCR and lists one record per CDR3 protein. The sample lists 1.5 million to 2 million distinct CDR3 sequences; approximately 39% were seen once. Sequences were obtained from blood. The receptors come from a human donor in good health.

The rearrangement uses TRBV12-3 or TRBV12-4 and TRBJ1-1; TRBD1 agrees at 7 bases. V gave up 8 bases and J gave up 1 base; unmatched junction bases: 4. The CDR3 has 13 amino acids. The DNA for the CDR3 is TGTGCCAGCGATCACAGGGGGAACACTGAAGCTTTCTTT. Its protein is CASDHRGNTEAFF.

This clonotype appeared a few times. CDR3 bases: TGCAGTTCCGGACTAGCGGGGAACACAGATACGCAGTATTTT. It encodes CSSGLAGNTDTQYF. The rearrangement links TRBV20-1 to TRBJ2-3; 12 bases match TRBD2. J lost 2 bases, V lost 8 bases, and 5 bases had no gene match. Germline-derived CDR1 and CDR2 are DFQATT and SNEGSKA (reference sequence). The CDR3 covers 14 residues.

V and J are TRBV20-1 and TRBJ2-1; 7 bases match TRBD2. Per germline, CDR1 DFQATT and CDR2 SNEGSKA (reference sequence). V gave up 0 bases and J gave up 5 bases; unmatched junction bases: 7. The CDR3 length is 15 residues. CDR3 in amino acids: CSARDLYRGDNEQFF. CDR3 DNA: TGCAGTGCTAGAGATCTTTATCGGGGGGACAATGAGCAGTTCTTC.

The genes are TRBV4-3 and TRBJ2-3; 9 bases map to TRBD2. Germline CDR1 is LGHNA and CDR2 is YSLEER. This CDR3 has 17 residues. After removal of 4 bases from V and 3 bases from J, the junction contained 11 bases not matched to a gene. The CDR3 nucleotides are TGCGCCAGCAGCCTTCGGCCGGGCGGGGGGGCTACAGATACGCAGTATTTT. Its protein product is CASSLRPGGGATDTQYF.

This clonotype was counted between two and nine times. CDR3 bases: TGTGCCAGCAGCCCCTACTTTGAGCAGTACTTC. This encodes CASSPYFEQYF. The V gene is TRBV5-5, the J gene TRBJ2-7; D is unresolved. CDR3 length equals 11 residues. Germline CDR1 is SGHKS and CDR2 is YYEKEE (reference sequence). Trimming removed 4 bases at V and 7 bases at J, with 9 bases between.

The chain carries TRBV4-1 and TRBJ1-4, with 7 positions matching TRBD1. The CDR3 totals 17 residues. J was trimmed by 2 bases and V by 1 base; bases with no gene match: 7. Germline V lookup: CDR1 MGHRA, CDR2 YSYEKL. In DNA, the CDR3 is TGCGCCAGCAGCCAAGGCGGCCCGGGACAGACTAATGAAAAACTGTTTTTT. Translated: CASSQGGPGQTNEKLFF.

The CDR3 DNA reads TGTGCCATCAGTAATATGGGGGAAGATACGCAGTATTTT. It specifies CAISNMGEDTQYF. This chain uses TRBV10-3 with TRBJ2-3, with D tentatively TRBD1 or TRBD2 (5 bases each). The germline V and J ends were trimmed by 5 bases and 5 bases, with 11 bases remaining between them. Germline assignment: CDR1 ENHRY and CDR2 SYGVKD. The CDR3 has 13 residues.

The chain combines TRBV13 with TRBJ2-5; D possibly corresponds to TRBD2 (6 bases). V was cut by 5 bases and J by 11 bases, with 27 bases left in between. CDR1 and CDR2 (germline): PRHDT, FYEKMQ (reference sequence). The length of the CDR3 is 16 residues. The CDR3 spells CASSPRGLGGYNEQYF. For the CDR3, the DNA is TGTGCCAGCAGCCCTAGAGGGTTGGGGGGTTACAATGAGCAGTACTTC.

The rearrangement uses TRBV4-3 and TRBJ1-5; D gene unclear. Germline assignment: CDR1 LGHNA and CDR2 YSLEER. The CDR3 is 16 amino acids. V lost 4 bases and J 3 bases, leaving 16 bases between the germline ends. CDR3 loop: CASSPPVGDVNQPQHF. Written as DNA, the CDR3 is TGCGCCAGCAGCCCCCCCGTAGGCGATGTCAATCAGCCCCAGCATTTT.